Each of the 26 T cell receptor beta chains below was sequenced from the same sample in a study of blood T cell repertoires in COVID-19. Clones were sequenced by immunoSEQ multiplex PCR, and TCRdb holds only the in-frame ones, with some missing. The sample contains about 360,000 clones, around 90% of which appear only once. Material: peripheral blood. Receptors originate from a human donor in a cohort sampled during active COVID-19.

The chain combines TRBV23-1 with TRBJ2-5, with D perhaps matching TRBD2 (6 bases). TRBV23-1 belongs to the ORF category, with a function that is uncertain. This CDR3 spans 16 amino acids. The V and J ends lost 3 bases and 6 bases respectively, with 20 bases between them. The CDR3 reads CASSHPAEGSGKTQYF. DNA for the CDR3: TGCGCCAGCAGTCATCCTGCGGAGGGTTCTGGGAAGACCCAGTACTTC.

As for this clone: At the DNA level, this CDR3 is encoded by other sequences in the same sample as well. The gene calls are TRBV6-1 and TRBJ2-7; 8 bases fit TRBD1. V was clipped by 1 base and J by 3 bases; unmatched bases: 2. Germline V CDR1 and CDR2: MNHNS, SASEGT. The CDR3 loop spans 14 amino acids. The CDR3 bases are TGTGCCAGCAGTGAAGGGGGGACAGGCTACGAGCAGTACTTC. Protein sequence: CASSEGGTGYEQYF.

V is TRBV4-1 and J is TRBJ1-4; D is perhaps TRBD1 (5 bases). V was cut by 1 base and J by 7 bases, with 25 bases left in between. CDR1 is MGHRA and CDR2 is YSYEKL in the germline V gene. The CDR3 is 19 residues long. In DNA, the CDR3 is TGCGCCAGCAGCCAAGCCAGGAGTAGGGGCAGCGAAAACCTTGAAAAACTGTTTTTT. It encodes CASSQARSRGSENLEKLFF.

This clone came up many times. The rearrangement uses TRBV19 and TRBJ1-5; D possibly corresponds to TRBD1 (5 bases). CDR3 length: 18 amino acids. The V and J ends lost 6 bases and 4 bases respectively, with 25 bases between them. Germline V gives CDR1 LNHDA, CDR2 SQIVND (reference sequence). The CDR3 loop is CASRGEIGSKDMNQPQHF. The CDR3 region has the DNA TGTGCCAGTAGAGGGGAGATCGGGAGTAAAGACATGAATCAGCCCCAGCATTTT.

This clone was detected once. This chain links TRBV11-2 with TRBJ2-1, with unresolved D. The CDR3 spans 13 residues. Per germline, CDR1 SGHAT and CDR2 FQNNGV. Trimming left V 0 bases short and J 7 bases short, with 7 bases between. This chain's CDR3 is CASSLDQLNEQFF. CDR3 nucleotides: TGTGCCAGCAGCTTAGATCAATTGAATGAGCAGTTCTTC. Filled out from reference TRBV11-2 and TRBJ2-1, the complete variable domain reads EAGVAQSPRYKIIEKRQSVAFWCNPISGHATLYWYQQILGQGPKLLIQFQNNGVVDDSQLPKDRFSAERLKGVDSTLKIQPAKLEDSAVYLCASSLDQLNEQFFGPGTRLTVL.

V gene TRBV9 combines with J gene TRBJ2-3; possible D gene TRBD2, 5 bases. This CDR3 comprises 14 residues. V dropped 2 bases and J dropped 3 bases, with 10 bases sitting between them. CDR1 and CDR2 (germline): SGDLS, YYNGEE. In nucleotides, the CDR3 is TGTGCCAGCAGCGTTAGGGAGAGGACAGATACGCAGTATTTT. It is translated as CASSVRERTDTQYF.

V is TRBV28 and J is TRBJ2-3, with 8 bases that match TRBD1. Per germline, CDR1 MDHEN and CDR2 SYDVKM. CDR3 length: 14 residues. V lost 4 bases, J lost 2 bases, and 2 bases stayed unmatched. The CDR3 nucleotides are TGTGCCAGCAGTTCAGGGGGCCTCACAGATACGCAGTATTTT. Translated: CASSSGGLTDTQYF.

This chain connects TRBV5-1 to TRBJ2-1, with TRBD2 identical over 7 bases. The CDR3 loop spans 16 amino acids. Unmatched junction bases numbered 6, after V lost 0 bases and J lost 3 bases. CDR1 and CDR2 from the germline V gene are SGHRS and YFSETQ. The CDR3 reads CASSLGLLAVYNEQFF. CDR3 DNA: TGCGCCAGCAGCTTGGGCCTGCTAGCGGTCTACAATGAGCAGTTCTTC.

The J gene is TRBJ1-1, the V gene TRBV12-3 or TRBV12-4; perhaps TRBD1 as D (5 bases). The V gene lost 8 bases and the J gene lost 4 bases, with 14 bases spanning the gap. The length of the CDR3 is 13 residues. DNA of the CDR3: TGTGCCAGCGCTCCGGGGGGGACCACTGAAGCTTTCTTT. Translated: CASAPGGTTEAFF.

The V gene is TRBV11-2, the J gene TRBJ2-5, with no clear D. In germline, CDR1 is SGHAT, CDR2 FQNNGV. This CDR3 region has 15 residues. Trimming removed 0 bases at V and 4 bases at J, with 12 bases between. CDR3 coding DNA: TGTGCCAGCAGCTTAGATCTAGGAATCGGAGAGACCCAGTACTTC. Amino acids: CASSLDLGIGETQYF.

The chain uses TRBV19 and TRBJ2-5; D remains unclear. The CDR3 is made up of 15 amino acids. Trimming left V 4 bases short and J 5 bases short, with 17 bases between. Germline CDR1 is LNHDA and CDR2 is SQIVND (reference sequence). CDR3 nucleotide sequence: TGTGCCAGTAGTACCTCCCTCCCTTCCCGGGAGACCCAGTACTTC. Translated: CASSTSLPSRETQYF.

The gene calls are TRBV9 and TRBJ2-3; TRBD1 agrees at 7 bases. CDR1 SGDLS and CDR2 YYNGEE come from the germline V gene. The CDR3 runs 15 residues. The trim removed 3 bases at V and 3 bases at J, leaving 7 bases unmatched. CDR3 DNA sequence: TGTGCCAGCAGCGAACGACAGGGACGGACAGATACGCAGTATTTT. Its translation is CASSERQGRTDTQYF. Looking up the rest from reference TRBV9 and TRBJ2-3 gives the full variable domain: DSGVTQTPKHLITATGQRVTLRCSPRSGDLSVYWYQQSLDQGLQFLIQYYNGEERAKGNILERFSAQQFPDLHSELNLSSLELGDSALYFCASSERQGRTDTQYFGPGTRLTVL.

The J gene is TRBJ2-3, the V gene TRBV12-3 or TRBV12-4; D unresolved. The CDR3 is 13 amino acids. Trimming took 2 bases from V and 10 from J, leaving 13 bases between them. CDR3 bases: TGTGCCAGCAGTTTAATGAGTAGTAGTCCGCAGTATTTT. Protein product: CASSLMSSSPQYF.

The V gene is TRBV4-1, the J gene TRBJ2-1, with TRBD2 matching over 9 bases. The trim removed 0 bases at V and 9 bases at J, leaving 9 bases unmatched. The V gene's germline CDR1 is MGHRA and CDR2 YSYEKL. The CDR3 sequence is 16 residues long. The CDR3 protein is CASSQEAGGRVFEQFF. CDR3 nucleotides: TGCGCCAGCAGCCAAGAGGCGGGCGGGAGGGTCTTTGAGCAGTTCTTC.

The chain has TRBV7-2 and TRBJ2-2; TRBD2 matches at 10 bases. The CDR3 is 16 residues long. The germline V gene has CDR1 SGHTA and CDR2 FQGNSA. V shed 1 base, J shed 8 bases, and the junction held 7 bases outside the gene matches. The CDR3 region has the DNA TGTGCCAGCAGCTTAGACAGCGGGGGGGCAGCTGGGGAGCTGTTTTTT. This translates into CASSLDSGGAAGELFF.

On this clone itself: Mismatch with germline at one junction end may stem from a read error. This chain's CDR3 is CASGLRTAGANVLTF. The CDR3 nucleotides are TGCGCCAGCGGCTTACGGACAGCTGGGGCCAACGTCCTGACTTTC. The chain is built from TRBV5-1 and TRBJ2-6; D perhaps matches TRBD1 (6 bases). Germline V CDR1 and CDR2: SGHRS, YFSETQ. The CDR3 has 15 residues.

This clone turned up a few times. The chain couples TRBV2 to TRBJ1-1; 7 nucleotides match TRBD1. V trimming: 8 bases; J trimming: 8 bases; junction bases outside the gene matches: 14. Per the germline V gene, CDR1 is SNHLY and CDR2 is FYNNEI. This CDR3 is built from 14 residues. The CDR3 region has the DNA TGTGCCAGCCTCCCACCGCAGGGGGAGATAGAAGCTTTCTTT. Translation: CASLPPQGEIEAFF.

The chain links TRBV2 to TRBJ1-4; a possible D gene is TRBD1 (5 bases). From germline, CDR1 is SNHLY and CDR2 FYNNEI. The V and J ends lost 1 base and 0 bases respectively, with 12 bases between them. There are 17 residues in the CDR3. The CDR3 here is CASSEDTPGATNEKLFF. In DNA, the CDR3 is TGTGCCAGCAGTGAAGACACCCCGGGGGCAACTAATGAAAAACTGTTTTTT.

This clone was seen only a few times. The chain combines TRBV2 with TRBJ1-1; D is uncertain. Germline V gives CDR1 SNHLY, CDR2 FYNNEI. This CDR3 has 14 residues. Trimming took off 0 bases at V and 1 base at J, with 6 bases between the two ends. The CDR3 nucleotides read TGTGCCAGCAGTGAAGCGGTCAGGAACACTGAAGCTTTCTTT. This codes for CASSEAVRNTEAFF.

The chain uses TRBV6-6 and TRBJ2-1; D unresolved. From germline, CDR1 is MNHNY and CDR2 SVGAGI (reference sequence). Deletions cut 10 bases from V and 6 bases from J, with 10 bases between. The CDR3 loop spans 11 amino acids. DNA of the CDR3: TGTGCCATCGCCGCTAGCAATGAGCAGTTCTTC. Its translation: CAIAASNEQFF.

V is TRBV30 and J is TRBJ2-7, with D possibly being TRBD1 (5 bases). The CDR3 is 12 amino acids. V was cut by 8 bases and J by 0 bases, with 11 bases left in between. CDR1 GTSNPN and CDR2 SVGIG come from the germline V gene (reference sequence). The CDR3 coding sequence is TGTGCCGTCAGGGTTCTCTCCTACGAGCAGTACTTC. It is translated as CAVRVLSYEQYF.

The genes are TRBV6-4 and TRBJ1-1; the match to TRBD1 covers 8 bases. J gave up 4 bases and V 5 bases, and 3 bases lay outside the gene matches. This CDR3 region has 13 residues. Germline CDR1 reads MRHNA; CDR2 reads SNTAGT. The CDR3 DNA sequence: TGTGCCAGCAGTTCTACAGGGGGCACTGAAGCTTTCTTT. Encoded protein: CASSSTGGTEAFF.

The CDR3 sequence is CASSVGGGNQRKAFF. DNA for the CDR3: TGTGCCAGCAGCGTAGGAGGGGGCAATCAAAGGAAAGCTTTCTTT. The gene calls are TRBV9 and TRBJ1-1, with TRBD1 matching over 7 bases. CDR1 SGDLS and CDR2 YYNGEE come from the germline V gene. This CDR3 spans 15 amino acids. Trimming removed 0 bases from V and 9 bases from J; junction bases left unmatched: 11.

This chain connects TRBV4-2 to TRBJ2-6; 14 bases are shared with TRBD2. V trimming: 5 bases; J trimming: 4 bases; junction bases outside the gene matches: 10. This CDR3 contains 19 residues. Germline loops: CDR1 LGHNA, CDR2 YNFKEQ. In nucleotides, the CDR3 is TGTGCCAGCAGCTATTCAAGACTAGCGGGAGGGATGGGGGCCAACGTCCTGACTTTC. Protein sequence: CASSYSRLAGGMGANVLTF.

The chain joins TRBV30 to TRBJ2-3, with D possibly TRBD1 on 6 matching bases. The CDR3 contains 13 residues. Trimming removed 5 bases from V and 7 bases from J, with 16 bases in between. Germline V gives CDR1 GTSNPN, CDR2 SVGIG (reference sequence). The CDR3 is CAWGTNQGNTQYF. The CDR3 nucleotides are TGTGCCTGGGGAACCAACCAGGGGAATACGCAGTATTTT.

The V call is TRBV27, the J call TRBJ1-1; D is perhaps TRBD1 (6 bases). Trimming took off 3 bases at V and 4 bases at J, with 12 bases between the two ends. Germline assignment: CDR1 MNHEY and CDR2 SMNVEV (reference sequence). The length of the CDR3 is 14 residues. DNA of the CDR3: TGTGCCAGCAGTTTCCGGGGGGCGGGCACTGAAGCTTTCTTT. As protein: CASSFRGAGTEAFF.